This T cell receptor (beta chain) was identified in a study of blood T cells in healthy people across ages. This CDR3 is built from 16 residues. V shed 6 bases, J shed 0 bases, and the junction held 11 bases outside the gene matches. Germline V gene lookup returns CDR1 MDHEN and CDR2 SYDVKM. Healthy Caucasians from Russia aged roughly 6 to 95 served as donors. They isolated at least 7 million PBMCs from each sample. The use of a sample-barcoded 5' primer and a J-beta primer mix characterized a second PCR of roughly 6 to 11 cycles. A minimum of 3 million CDR3-containing paired-end reads was obtained for each sample. TCRdb re-called the 5' RACE reads with MiXCR, one entry per CDR3 protein. Of 600,000 or so distinct CDR3 sequences in the sample, under 55% were seen once.

The TCR was taken from an older man in good health. The chain carries TRBV28 and TRBJ2-7; 7 bases match TRBD1. The sequenced sample consisted of blood. The CDR3 protein is CASRIYTGASSYEQYF. In DNA form, the CDR3 reads TGTGCCAGCAGAATCTACACAGGGGCATCCTCCTACGAGCAGTACTTC.